Below, 26 T cell receptor beta chains from the same sample are listed, as sequenced in a study of blood T cell repertoires in COVID-19. This table comes from immunoSEQ multiplex PCR, and its TCRdb copy is limited to in-frame clones, with some not included. The table has roughly 30,000 clones, roughly 85% seen once. What was sequenced was peripheral blood. All receptors come from a man aged 55 to 70 with active COVID-19.

The V and J genes are TRBV5-1 and TRBJ1-2; TRBD1 agrees at 10 bases. Trimming removed 4 bases from V and 6 bases from J; junction bases left unmatched: 6. CDR3 size: 14 residues. In germline, CDR1 is SGHRS, CDR2 YFSETQ. The CDR3 sequence: CASSPLDRGDGYTF. CDR3 DNA: TGCGCCAGCAGCCCCCTGGACAGGGGGGATGGCTACACCTTC. The variable domain in full, completed from reference TRBV5-1 and TRBJ1-2, reads KAGVTQTPRYLIKTRGQQVTLSCSPISGHRSVSWYQQTPGQGLQFLFEYFSETQRNKGNFPGRFSGRQFSNSRSEMNVSTLELGDSALYLCASSPLDRGDGYTFGSGTRLTVV.

This clone was detected once. V usage is TRBV3-1 (or the pseudogene TRBV3-2) and J usage is TRBJ1-1; possibly TRBD1 for D (5 bases). Looked up from germline, CDR1 is LGHDT and CDR2 is YNNKEL (reference sequence). This CDR3 region has 13 residues. Trimming took off 3 bases at V and 6 bases at J, with 11 bases between the two ends. The CDR3 bases are TGTGCCAGCAGCCAGGGGGGGTACCCTGAAGCTTTCTTT. This translates into CASSQGGYPEAFF.

The V and J genes are TRBV28 and TRBJ2-7; TRBD2 might be the D (6 bases). The CDR3 totals 15 residues. The germline V and J ends were trimmed by 3 bases and 4 bases, with 16 bases remaining between them. The germline V gene encodes CDR1 MDHEN and CDR2 SYDVKM. The DNA of the CDR3 is TGTGCCAGCAGTTTTTCCCTCCGCGGGACGTACGAGCAGTACTTC. Protein product: CASSFSLRGTYEQYF.

The chain recombines TRBV28 with TRBJ2-2, with 9 bases that match TRBD2. This CDR3 comprises 21 residues. Germline assignment: CDR1 MDHEN and CDR2 SYDVKM. Germline trimming cut 5 bases from V and 5 bases from J; bases unmatched to any gene: 24. CDR3 in DNA: TGTGCCAGCAGTCCGGCGGGGGGGCGTTTGGCGATCCCCCTGGGGACCGGGGAGCTGTTTTTT. Protein: CASSPAGGRLAIPLGTGELFF.

J is TRBJ2-1 and V is TRBV5-3, with TRBD2 matching 9 bases. TRBV5-3 is labeled an ORF, and its function is uncertain. This CDR3 has 15 amino acids. V gave up 4 bases and J gave up 6 bases; unmatched junction bases: 8. The CDR3 here is CARSQVAGEGNEQFF. As DNA, the CDR3 is TGTGCCAGAAGCCAGGTAGCGGGAGAGGGCAATGAGCAGTTCTTC.

The chain uses TRBV28 and TRBJ1-5; 7 bases map to TRBD1. Germline assignment: CDR1 MDHEN and CDR2 SYDVKM. The V segment lost 2 bases and the J segment 7 bases; nucleotides outside the gene matches: 11. There are 16 residues in the CDR3. The CDR3 DNA sequence: TGTGCCAGCAGTTTAATACGTACAGGGGCGGGGCAGCCCCAGCATTTT. It yields the protein CASSLIRTGAGQPQHF.

The chain carries TRBV19 and TRBJ2-1; 8 positions agree with TRBD2. Trimming took 6 bases from V and 9 from J; bases not matched to a gene: 10. The V gene's germline CDR1 is LNHDA and CDR2 SQIVND (reference sequence). The CDR3 spans 14 residues. The CDR3 DNA sequence: TGTGCCAGTAGATTCGGGGGGGGCCTTAGTGAGCAGTTCTTC. This sequence encodes CASRFGGGLSEQFF. The full variable domain, with the rest looked up from reference TRBV19 and TRBJ2-1, is DGGITQSPKYLFRKEGQNVTLSCEQNLNHDAMYWYRQDPGQGLRLIYYSQIVNDFQKGDIAEGYSVSREKKESFPLTVTSAQKNPTAFYLCASRFGGGLSEQFFGPGTRLTVL.

This chain links TRBV5-1 with TRBJ2-6, with 11 bases matching TRBD1. V lost 5 bases to trimming and J lost 4 bases; unmatched junction nucleotides: 8. CDR1 is SGHRS and CDR2 is YFSETQ in the germline V gene. CDR3 length equals 17 residues. The CDR3 is CASSRTGGAMGANVLTF. The CDR3 nucleotides are TGCGCCAGCAGTCGGACAGGGGGCGCTATGGGGGCCAACGTCCTGACTTTC.

The V call is TRBV5-4, the J call TRBJ2-5; TRBD2 matches 8 bases. CDR3 length equals 15 residues. With 0 bases clipped from V and 5 bases from J, the junction kept 6 bases outside the gene matches. Germline CDR1 SGHNT, CDR2 YYREEE (reference sequence). The CDR3 bases are TGTGCCAGCAGCTTGGCCCGGCCGGGGGGGGAGACCCAGTACTTC. This sequence encodes CASSLARPGGETQYF.

The rearrangement links TRBV5-1 to TRBJ1-5; 8 bases agree with TRBD1. After removal of 3 bases from V and 4 bases from J, the junction contained 3 bases not matched to a gene. The germline V gene encodes CDR1 SGHRS and CDR2 YFSETQ. This CDR3 has 14 residues. The CDR3 region is CASSWTGLNQPQHF. Here the CDR3 DNA reads TGCGCCAGCAGCTGGACAGGGTTAAATCAGCCCCAGCATTTT.

The gene calls are TRBV18 and TRBJ2-3; D unclear. V lost 0 bases and J lost 2, with 15 bases in between. The length of the CDR3 is 17 residues. CDR1 and CDR2 (germline): KGHSH, LQKENI. The CDR3 DNA reads TGTGCCAGCTCACCACCGAGCGCAGCCTACCCCACAGATACGCAGTATTTT. It is translated as CASSPPSAAYPTDTQYF.

The chain is built from TRBV7-9 and TRBJ2-7; D possibly corresponds to TRBD1 (7 bases). This CDR3 spans 16 amino acids. V was clipped by 4 bases and J by 2 bases, with 18 bases between them. CDR1 SEHNR and CDR2 FQNEAQ come from the germline V gene (reference sequence). The CDR3 loop is CASSYNSRGVTYEQYF. The CDR3 DNA follows: TGTGCCAGCAGCTATAACTCCAGGGGGGTAACCTACGAGCAGTACTTC.

V and J are TRBV13 and TRBJ2-7; 12 bases match TRBD2. The CDR3 is made up of 12 amino acids. The germline V gene encodes CDR1 PRHDT and CDR2 FYEKMQ (reference sequence). The CDR3 bases are TGTGCCAGCAGCCCCGGACTAGCGGGAAAGAGCGTC. Translated: CASSPGLAGKSV.

The gene calls are TRBV6-4 and TRBJ2-5, with 12 nucleotides matching TRBD2. There are 16 residues in the CDR3. The germline gives CDR1 MRHNA, CDR2 SNTAGT. With 4 bases clipped from V and 2 bases from J, the junction kept 5 bases outside the gene matches. CDR3 in amino acids: CASSALAGGGQETQYF. CDR3 bases: TGTGCCAGCAGTGCACTAGCGGGAGGAGGGCAAGAGACCCAGTACTTC.

CDR3 DNA sequence: TGTGCCAGCAGCTTAGAGAGATCTCCGGTTCTAGCGGTATACGAGCAGTACTTC. Translating it yields CASSLERSPVLAVYEQYF. The chain couples TRBV11-3 to TRBJ2-7; the match to TRBD2 covers 7 bases. The CDR3 has 18 residues. Unmatched junction bases numbered 15, after V lost 0 bases and J lost 4 bases. Germline values: CDR1 SGHNT, CDR2 YENEEA. Looking up the rest from reference TRBV11-3 and TRBJ2-7 gives the full variable domain: EAGVVQSPRYKIIEKKQPVAFWCNPISGHNTLYWYLQNLGQGPELLIRYENEEAVDDSQLPKDRFSAERLKGVDSTLKIQPAELGDSAVYLCASSLERSPVLAVYEQYFGPGTRLTVT.

This chain links TRBV6-5 with TRBJ2-7, with 10 bases identical to TRBD2. The CDR3 runs to 14 residues. V lost 2 bases to trimming and J lost 3 bases; unmatched junction nucleotides: 1. Germline V gives CDR1 MNHEY, CDR2 SVGAGI. The CDR3 spells CASSYRTSGYEQYF. CDR3 DNA: TGTGCCAGCAGTTACCGGACTAGCGGCTACGAGCAGTACTTC.

The chain couples TRBV15 to TRBJ2-5; TRBD1 matches at 8 bases. CDR1 and CDR2 (germline): LNHNV, YYDKDF (reference sequence). This CDR3 spans 15 amino acids. V lost 2 bases, J lost 4 bases, and 6 bases stayed unmatched. CDR3 DNA: TGTGCCACCAGCAGAAATACAGGGGGTGGAGAGACCCAGTACTTC. It yields the protein CATSRNTGGGETQYF.

The rearrangement links TRBV5-8 to TRBJ2-5, with D possibly TRBD1 on 5 matching bases. CDR1 SGHTS and CDR2 YDEGEE come from the germline V gene. Trimming stripped 4 bases from V and 3 bases from J, with 13 bases between. The CDR3 loop spans 14 amino acids. DNA of the CDR3: TGTGCCAGCAGCCCGTGGGGCAGCGAAGAGACCCAGTACTTC. Translated: CASSPWGSEETQYF.

V is TRBV28 and J is TRBJ1-6; possible D gene TRBD1, 6 bases. Germline loops: CDR1 MDHEN, CDR2 SYDVKM. The V end lost 8 bases, the J end lost 10 bases, and 15 bases lay between the germline ends. The CDR3 length is 13 residues. The CDR3 protein is CASLTGKKSPLHF. The CDR3, as DNA: TGTGCCAGCCTCACAGGGAAGAAATCACCCCTCCACTTT.

The V gene is TRBV11-3, the J gene TRBJ2-1; D possibly corresponds to TRBD2 (5 bases). This CDR3 has 15 amino acids. The germline V and J ends were trimmed by 1 base and 5 bases, with 12 bases remaining between them. Germline CDR1 SGHNT, CDR2 YENEEA. In DNA form, the CDR3 reads TGTGCCAGCAGCTTAGGGCTAGCAGAACACAATGAGCAGTTCTTC. Translation gives CASSLGLAEHNEQFF.

V and J are TRBV7-2 and TRBJ1-5; weak D call: TRBD1 (5 bases). V lost 4 bases and J lost 5, with 12 bases in between. The CDR3 sequence is 14 residues long. Per the germline V gene, CDR1 is SGHTA and CDR2 is FQGNSA. For the CDR3, the DNA is TGTGCCAGCAGCTCGCGGGGCGGTTATCAGCCCCAGCATTTT. This gives the protein CASSSRGGYQPQHF.

This clone has a single count. The J gene is TRBJ2-5, the V gene TRBV5-1; 9 bases are a match to TRBD1. Germline loops: CDR1 SGHRS, CDR2 YFSETQ. This CDR3 has 15 residues. The J segment lost 5 bases and the V segment lost 4 bases, leaving 9 bases of the junction unmatched. CDR3 sequence (DNA): TGCGCCAGCAGCCCGGGGACAGGGACGGGGGAGACCCAGTACTTC. Translated, it gives CASSPGTGTGETQYF.

This clone occurred a few times. CDR3 nucleotides: TGTGCCAGCGGGAGGGGCCGAAATTCACCCCTCCACTTT. This gives the protein CASGRGRNSPLHF. The rearrangement links TRBV7-9 to TRBJ1-6, with D perhaps TRBD1 (5 bases). V lost 8 bases and J lost 7, with 12 bases in between. Looked up from germline, CDR1 is SEHNR and CDR2 is FQNEAQ (reference sequence). The CDR3 runs to 13 residues.

This clone showed up just once. The chain combines TRBV19 with TRBJ2-1; D call uncertain. The germline gives CDR1 LNHDA, CDR2 SQIVND (reference sequence). There are 14 residues in the CDR3. V was clipped by 3 bases and J by 6 bases, with 12 bases between them. This CDR3 is CASSMAISGNEQFF. The CDR3 DNA follows: TGTGCCAGTAGTATGGCCATCTCGGGCAATGAGCAGTTCTTC.

V gene TRBV9 combines with J gene TRBJ1-1; no reliable D call. The CDR3 has 14 residues. Germline-derived CDR1 and CDR2 are SGDLS and YYNGEE. V gave up 0 bases and J gave up 2 bases, with 8 bases separating them. The CDR3 here is CASSVDLANTEAFF. CDR3 nucleotides: TGTGCCAGCAGCGTAGATTTAGCTAACACTGAAGCTTTCTTT.

The CDR3 loop is CASSDKGTGKRDTQYF. As DNA, the CDR3 is TGCGCCAGCAGCGACAAAGGGACAGGGAAAAGAGATACGCAGTATTTT. The chain joins TRBV10-1 to TRBJ2-3; 9 bases agree with TRBD1. Germline V gene sequence: CDR1 WNHNN, CDR2 SYGVQD (reference sequence). This CDR3 region has 16 residues. The junction had 12 bases not matched to a gene; V was cut back by 6 bases and J by 5 bases.